The 14 T cell receptor beta chains in this list originate from one sample, sequenced in a study of blood T cell repertoires in COVID-19. The method was immunoSEQ multiplex PCR; TCRdb's version includes in-frame clones alone and lacks a portion of them. The repertoire has 140,000 to 150,000 clones, 78% of them found once; the top ten carry around 6%. Sample: PBMCs or T cells enriched from blood (not recorded which). These receptors all stem from a woman aged 45-60 years who had recovered from COVID-19.

The J gene is TRBJ2-2, the V gene TRBV6-2 or TRBV6-3; 7 bases line up with TRBD2. Looked up from germline, CDR1 is MNHEY and CDR2 is SVGEGT. V lost 5 bases to trimming and J lost 7 bases; unmatched junction nucleotides: 13. The CDR3 is 16 amino acids. The chain's CDR3 is CASSKPKGGSIGELFF. Written as DNA, the CDR3 is TGTGCCAGCAGTAAGCCGAAGGGAGGGTCGATCGGGGAGCTGTTTTTT.

The chain has TRBV2 and TRBJ1-2; 7 bases are a match to TRBD1. V lost 7 bases, J lost 4 bases, and 6 bases stayed unmatched. Per the germline V gene, CDR1 is SNHLY and CDR2 is FYNNEI. The CDR3 runs to 13 residues. The CDR3 reads CASTVDRFYGYTF. The CDR3 DNA follows: TGTGCCAGCACCGTGGACAGGTTCTATGGCTACACCTTC.

This clone showed up just once. The genes are TRBV30 and TRBJ2-3; D uncertain. V lost 0 bases and J 2 bases, leaving 12 bases between the germline ends. CDR1 and CDR2 (germline): GTSNPN, SVGIG (reference sequence). This CDR3 has 15 amino acids. This chain's CDR3 is CAWSVRPRPTDTQYF. The CDR3 nucleotides read TGTGCCTGGAGTGTCAGACCTAGGCCCACAGATACGCAGTATTTT.

J is TRBJ1-2 and V is TRBV9, with TRBD1 matching over 7 bases. V shed 4 bases and J 4 bases; nucleotides not matched to a gene: 7. This CDR3 has 14 amino acids. From germline, CDR1 is SGDLS and CDR2 YYNGEE. CDR3 DNA sequence: TGTGCCAGCAGCTATCGACAGGGACCCTATGGCTACACCTTC. This encodes CASSYRQGPYGYTF.

The gene calls are TRBV7-7 and TRBJ2-3; 12 bases map to TRBD2. The germline V gene has CDR1 SSHAT and CDR2 FNYEAQ (reference sequence). This CDR3 region has 16 residues. J lost 0 bases, V lost 3 bases, and 1 base had no gene match. In nucleotides, the CDR3 is TGTGCCAGCAGCTTGGGACTAGCGGGTAGCACAGATACGCAGTATTTT. Translated, it gives CASSLGLAGSTDTQYF.

V and J are TRBV4-1 and TRBJ2-1; TRBD1 matches at 9 bases. The V and J ends lost 3 bases and 6 bases, in that order; junction bases with no gene match: 9. CDR1 and CDR2 (germline): MGHRA, YSYEKL. The CDR3 is made up of 16 amino acids. This CDR3 is CASSQGRDRVSNEQFF. The CDR3 DNA is TGCGCCAGCAGCCAGGGCCGGGACAGGGTTTCCAATGAGCAGTTCTTC.

This clone was detected ten times or more. The chain is built from TRBV6-5 and TRBJ1-2; D is possibly TRBD1 (6 bases). The germline gives CDR1 MNHEY, CDR2 SVGAGI. This CDR3 comprises 14 residues. V was pared by 4 bases and J by 2 bases, with 11 bases between. Here the CDR3 reads CASSSDSKNYGYTF. The CDR3 nucleotides read TGTGCCAGCAGTTCGGACAGCAAAAACTATGGCTACACCTTC.

The rearrangement joins TRBV19 to TRBJ1-5, with a tentative D call TRBD1 (6 bases). Germline loops: CDR1 LNHDA, CDR2 SQIVND (reference sequence). With 5 bases removed from V and 5 bases from J, the gap between germline ends came to 10 bases. The CDR3 length is 13 residues. CDR3 DNA sequence: TGTGCCAGTAGTCCAGGGGAATATCAGCCCCAGCATTTT. Amino acids: CASSPGEYQPQHF.

The chain carries TRBV19 and TRBJ1-1, with D perhaps matching TRBD1 (5 bases). Germline V gives CDR1 LNHDA, CDR2 SQIVND (reference sequence). This CDR3 region has 15 residues. V was cut by 7 bases and J by 1 base, with 16 bases left in between. The CDR3 nucleotides are TGTGCCAGTACCCCCTTGGGGCAGGGGAACACTGAAGCTTTCTTT. Residues: CASTPLGQGNTEAFF. Looking up the rest from reference TRBV19 and TRBJ1-1 gives the full variable domain: DGGITQSPKYLFRKEGQNVTLSCEQNLNHDAMYWYRQDPGQGLRLIYYSQIVNDFQKGDIAEGYSVSREKKESFPLTVTSAQKNPTAFYLCASTPLGQGNTEAFFGQGTRLTVV.

This chain joins TRBV21-1 and TRBJ2-7; TRBD2, as called in the table, went unchecked against the DNA. TRBV21-1 is a listed pseudogene. This CDR3 spans 13 amino acids. The CDR3 region is CASFGLASYEQYF. CDR3 coding DNA: TGTGCCAGCTTCGGACTAGCATCCTACGAGCAGTACTTC.

The chain has TRBV5-6 and TRBJ1-1, with D tentatively TRBD1 (6 bases). Germline V gives CDR1 SGHDT, CDR2 YYEEEE. Trimming shortened V by 5 bases and J by 1 base, and 12 bases separated the two germline ends. This CDR3 region has 14 residues. DNA for the CDR3: TGTGCCAGCAGTTCTGGGGGGGCGAACACTGAAGCTTTCTTT. Encoded protein: CASSSGGANTEAFF.

The V call is TRBV6-2 or TRBV6-3, the J call TRBJ1-5; 7 nucleotides line up with TRBD1. V lost 5 bases, J lost 4 bases, and 5 bases stayed unmatched. The CDR3 sequence is 14 residues long. CDR1 and CDR2 (germline): MNHEY, SVGEGT. The DNA for the CDR3 is TGTGCCAGCAGTGCCGGGACAGTGAATCAGCCCCAGCATTTT. Amino acid sequence: CASSAGTVNQPQHF.

The chain employs TRBV10-1 and TRBJ1-5, with TRBD1 as a possible D gene (5 bases). V was cut by 10 bases and J by 3 bases, with 16 bases left in between. The CDR3 has 14 residues. Germline V gene sequence: CDR1 WNHNN, CDR2 SYGVQD (reference sequence). The CDR3, as DNA: TGCGCCACGCAGGACAAATGGAACAATCAGCCCCAGCATTTT. Its protein product is CATQDKWNNQPQHF.

The chain has TRBV3-1 (or the pseudogene TRBV3-2) and TRBJ1-3; D ambiguous. The CDR3 contains 14 residues. V was pared by 8 bases and J by 4 bases, with 15 bases between. Germline V gene lookup returns CDR1 LGHDT and CDR2 YNNKEL (reference sequence). CDR3 residues: CASRTRAEGNTIYF. CDR3 nucleotide sequence: TGTGCCAGCCGAACGAGGGCTGAAGGAAACACCATATATTTT.